The 31 T cell receptor beta chains in this list originate from one sample, sequenced in a study of T-cell reconstitution after alpha-beta-depleted transplantation in children. Preparation of the TCRbeta library used unique molecular identifiers. In TCRdb, the PCR reads were re-called with MiXCR into one record per CDR3 protein. Here the sample spans 440,000 or so distinct CDR3 sequences, roughly two fifths being singletons. The sample was PBMCs, taken before TCRalphabeta/CD19-depleted stem cell transplant. These receptors were obtained from a girl aged 2 to 10 with aplastic anemia, due to receive a stem cell transplant.

This clonotype was recorded many times. The J gene is TRBJ1-1, the V gene TRBV5-1; the D gene is possibly TRBD1 (5 bases). Germline loops: CDR1 SGHRS, CDR2 YFSETQ. This CDR3 region has 15 residues. Trimming removed 1 base from V and 0 bases from J, with 10 bases in between. The DNA of the CDR3 is TGCGCCAGCAGCTTGCGGGACGGCCTGAACACTGAAGCTTTCTTT. The encoded protein is CASSLRDGLNTEAFF.

The rearrangement joins TRBV29-1 to TRBJ2-3; TRBD2 aligns across 7 bases. The length of the CDR3 is 13 residues. Trimming took 7 bases from V and 6 from J; bases not matched to a gene: 10. CDR1 is SQVTM and CDR2 is ANQGSEA in the germline V gene. This chain's CDR3 is CSGTRGSGDTQYF. DNA of the CDR3: TGCAGCGGGACCCGCGGGAGCGGGGATACGCAGTATTTT.

This clonotype has just a few counts. The V call is TRBV5-1, the J call TRBJ1-6; D gene unclear. CDR1 is SGHRS, CDR2 YFSETQ, per germline. V lost 3 bases and J 14 bases, leaving 18 bases between the germline ends. The CDR3 length is 14 residues. The CDR3 nucleotides are TGCGCCAGCAGCTCAACAGAAGGAATCCTGTCCCTCCACTTT. Protein: CASSSTEGILSLHF.

The chain is built from TRBV5-1 and TRBJ2-1; TRBD1 aligns across 9 bases. Germline V gene sequence: CDR1 SGHRS, CDR2 YFSETQ. The CDR3 sequence is 16 residues long. V lost 1 base, J lost 2 bases, and 4 bases stayed unmatched. CDR3 DNA sequence: TGCGCCAGCAGCTTGAGGGGACAGGGAACCTACAATGAGCAGTTCTTC. As protein: CASSLRGQGTYNEQFF.

This clonotype occurred a few times. V is TRBV7-8 and J is TRBJ1-5; no reliable D call. Germline assignment: CDR1 SGHVS and CDR2 FQNEAQ. The V end was cut by 2 bases, the J end by 1 base, with 15 bases between. The CDR3 consists of 17 residues. As DNA, the CDR3 is TGTGCCAGCAGCTTAAATGTGGAGTCGGGAAGCAATCAGCCCCAGCATTTT. Amino acid sequence: CASSLNVESGSNQPQHF. The variable domain in full, with the rest retrieved from reference TRBV7-8 and TRBJ1-5, is GAGVSQSPRYKVAKRGQDVALRCDPISGHVSLFWYQQALGQGPEFLTYFQNEAQLDKSGLPSDRFFAERPEGSVSTLKIQRTQQEDSAVYLCASSLNVESGSNQPQHFGDGTRLSIL.

V is TRBV7-6 and J is TRBJ2-5, with D uncertain. Germline V gene data show CDR1 as SGHVS and CDR2 as FNYEAQ. Trimming left V 0 bases short and J 5 bases short, with 10 bases between. CDR3 size: 14 residues. CDR3 sequence: CASSLAWSRETQYF. CDR3 in DNA: TGTGCCAGCAGCTTAGCGTGGTCCAGGGAGACCCAGTACTTC.

This rearrangement joins TRBV6-1 to TRBJ2-3, with 8 bases aligning to TRBD2. Germline V gene data show CDR1 as MNHNS and CDR2 as SASEGT. Unmatched junction bases numbered 8, after V lost 6 bases and J lost 3 bases. CDR3 length: 15 amino acids. This CDR3 reads CASRLGASGTDTQYF. The CDR3 bases are TGTGCCAGCAGACTGGGGGCTAGCGGGACAGATACGCAGTATTTT.

This chain joins TRBV15 and TRBJ2-1; 10 bases line up with TRBD2. Germline loops: CDR1 LNHNV, CDR2 YYDKDF (reference sequence). Trimming at V came to 1 base and at J to 7 bases, leaving 4 bases not matched to a gene. The CDR3 extends over 15 amino acids. This chain's CDR3 is CATSRASGRGNEQFF. Here the CDR3 DNA reads TGTGCCACCAGCAGAGCTAGCGGGAGAGGAAATGAGCAGTTCTTC.

This sequence joins TRBV4-2 and TRBJ2-3, with 12 nucleotides matching TRBD2. V lost 0 bases, J lost 1 base, and 5 bases stayed unmatched. Germline CDR1 reads LGHNA; CDR2 reads YNFKEQ. CDR3 length: 18 amino acids. The DNA of the CDR3 is TGTGCCAGCAGCCAAGAGGCTAGCGGGAGGGCACGCACAGATACGCAGTATTTT. Its protein product is CASSQEASGRARTDTQYF.

The genes are TRBV11-1 and TRBJ2-1; tentative D call: TRBD2 (6 bases). The CDR3 contains 16 residues. The germline V gene has CDR1 SGHAT and CDR2 FQDESV (reference sequence). Between the trimmed V and J ends, which lost 3 bases and 4 bases, there was a span of 16 bases. The CDR3 nucleotides are TGTGCCAGCAGCTTTGCGGGCGGGACGGAATACAATGAGCAGTTCTTC. Translating it yields CASSFAGGTEYNEQFF.

This clonotype was detected many times. The rearrangement joins TRBV29-1 to TRBJ2-1; TRBD2 aligns across 7 bases. CDR1 is SQVTM, CDR2 ANQGSEA, per germline. Unmatched junction bases numbered 7, after V lost 3 bases and J lost 5 bases. The CDR3 consists of 14 residues. The CDR3 here is CSVDRGRGNNEQFF. CDR3 DNA: TGCAGCGTTGATCGCGGGAGAGGAAACAATGAGCAGTTCTTC.

This clonotype was counted at least ten times. This chain links TRBV20-1 with TRBJ2-7; the match to TRBD2 covers 8 bases. The length of the CDR3 is 14 residues. From germline, CDR1 is DFQATT and CDR2 SNEGSKA (reference sequence). The trim removed 0 bases at V and 2 bases at J, leaving 3 bases unmatched. In nucleotides, the CDR3 is TGCAGTGCTAGAGACCGGGAGGGCCCCTACGAGCAGTACTTC. Translated, it gives CSARDREGPYEQYF.

The chain uses TRBV28 and TRBJ1-5, with D possibly TRBD1 on 6 matching bases. The V and J ends lost 6 bases and 4 bases respectively, with 16 bases between them. Per the germline V gene, CDR1 is MDHEN and CDR2 is SYDVKM. The CDR3 is 15 amino acids. The CDR3, as DNA: TGTGCCAGCAGCCAAACAGGGAACAAAAATCAGCCCCAGCATTTT. This gives the protein CASSQTGNKNQPQHF.

Only a few counts were recorded for this clonotype. The chain employs TRBV15 and TRBJ2-7; TRBD2 matches at 9 bases. The V segment lost 0 bases and the J segment 4 bases; nucleotides outside the gene matches: 1. The germline V gene has CDR1 LNHNV and CDR2 YYDKDF (reference sequence). The CDR3 totals 14 residues. DNA for the CDR3: TGTGCCACCAGCAGAGAGACTAGCGGTTACGAGCAGTACTTC. Translating it yields CATSRETSGYEQYF.

The chain couples TRBV5-1 to TRBJ2-5; tentatively, D is TRBD2 (5 bases). Trimming shortened V by 6 bases and J by 2 bases, and 17 bases separated the two germline ends. The CDR3 is made up of 15 amino acids. Per the germline V gene, CDR1 is SGHRS and CDR2 is YFSETQ. The CDR3 region is CASTRTGEVQETQYF. The CDR3 nucleotides read TGCGCCAGCACCCGGACCGGGGAAGTACAAGAGACCCAGTACTTC.

The rearrangement links TRBV11-2 to TRBJ2-5; 8 nucleotides align to TRBD2. The CDR3 runs 15 residues. Germline V gene data show CDR1 as SGHAT and CDR2 as FQNNGV. V shed 2 bases, J shed 4 bases, and the junction held 6 bases outside the gene matches. CDR3 nucleotides: TGTGCCAGCAGCTTACTGGCGGGGGGCCTAGAGACCCAGTACTTC. This sequence encodes CASSLLAGGLETQYF.

This sequence joins TRBV14 and TRBJ2-5; 8 positions match TRBD1. Trimming at V came to 3 bases and at J to 1 base, leaving 4 bases not matched to a gene. This CDR3 is 15 amino acids long. Germline V gives CDR1 SGHDN, CDR2 FVKESK. The CDR3 bases are TGTGCCAGCAGCCACCCAACAGGGGGCCAAGAGACCCAGTACTTC. Its translation: CASSHPTGGQETQYF.

The chain couples TRBV4-1 to TRBJ1-1; 8 bases agree with TRBD1. The germline V gene has CDR1 MGHRA and CDR2 YSYEKL. This CDR3 has 18 residues. Germline trimming cut 7 bases from V and 3 bases from J; bases unmatched to any gene: 19. The CDR3 bases are TGCGCCAGCACCCCAATCTTTCGGGTCAGGGGGCGCGACACTGAAGCTTTCTTT. Amino acid sequence: CASTPIFRVRGRDTEAFF.

The V call is TRBV29-1, the J call TRBJ2-1; 12 bases are shared with TRBD2. V dropped 6 bases and J dropped 2; count of bases not matched to a gene: 5. The CDR3 extends over 15 amino acids. Germline V lookup: CDR1 SQVTM, CDR2 ANQGSEA. The CDR3 DNA sequence: TGCAGCGTGAAGACTAGCGGGAGAACCTACAATGAGCAGTTCTTC. It codes for CSVKTSGRTYNEQFF.

The chain uses TRBV20-1 and TRBJ2-1; the match to TRBD2 covers 14 bases. Germline CDR1 DFQATT, CDR2 SNEGSKA (reference sequence). This CDR3 has 17 residues. The ends lost 6 bases at V and 8 bases at J; junction bases unmatched: 15. CDR3 region: CSATSGTSGSGLDEQFF. In nucleotides, the CDR3 is TGCAGTGCCACTAGCGGGACTAGCGGGAGTGGTCTGGATGAGCAGTTCTTC.

This clonotype has just a few counts. The chain couples TRBV27 to TRBJ1-1; maybe TRBD1 (5 bases). The V end lost 10 bases, the J end lost 1 base, and 13 bases lay between the germline ends. This CDR3 contains 13 residues. Germline V gene data show CDR1 as MNHEY and CDR2 as SMNVEV (reference sequence). This chain's CDR3 is CATLGGRNTEAFF. As DNA, the CDR3 is TGTGCCACCTTGGGGGGTAGGAACACTGAAGCTTTCTTT.

The chain employs TRBV29-1 and TRBJ2-5, with TRBD2 identical over 7 bases. The CDR3 runs to 15 residues. Germline-derived CDR1 and CDR2 are SQVTM and ANQGSEA. The V segment lost 2 bases and the J segment 2 bases; nucleotides outside the gene matches: 8. DNA of the CDR3: TGCAGCGTTGAACCGAGCGGGATGGATCAAGAGACCCAGTACTTC. As protein: CSVEPSGMDQETQYF.

This chain joins TRBV9 and TRBJ2-3; no clear D. Trimming took off 2 bases at V and 4 bases at J, with 8 bases between the two ends. Looked up from germline, CDR1 is SGDLS and CDR2 is YYNGEE. This CDR3 is built from 13 residues. The CDR3 bases are TGTGCCAGCAGCGTCTCTAGGGCAGATACGCAGTATTTT. Protein sequence: CASSVSRADTQYF.

This chain uses TRBV5-1 with TRBJ2-1, with 9 nucleotides matching TRBD2. J gave up 5 bases and V 0 bases, and 3 bases lay outside the gene matches. This CDR3 spans 15 amino acids. Germline lookup yields CDR1 SGHRS and CDR2 YFSETQ. The CDR3 loop reads CASSLGLAEDNEQFF. For the CDR3, the DNA is TGCGCCAGCAGCTTGGGACTAGCGGAAGACAATGAGCAGTTCTTC. Filled out from reference TRBV5-1 and TRBJ2-1, the complete variable domain reads KAGVTQTPRYLIKTRGQQVTLSCSPISGHRSVSWYQQTPGQGLQFLFEYFSETQRNKGNFPGRFSGRQFSNSRSEMNVSTLELGDSALYLCASSLGLAEDNEQFFGPGTRLTVL.

The chain links TRBV7-6 to TRBJ2-5; the D gene is possibly TRBD2 (6 bases). The CDR3 has 12 amino acids. The V gene's germline CDR1 is SGHVS and CDR2 FNYEAQ. Trimming removed 9 bases at V and 2 bases at J, with 10 bases between. The CDR3 here is CASSGVQETQYF. The CDR3 bases are TGTGCCAGTAGCGGAGTTCAAGAGACCCAGTACTTC.

This chain connects TRBV12-3 or TRBV12-4 to TRBJ2-3, with a weak D call TRBD2 (5 bases). V was trimmed by 8 bases and J by 6 bases, leaving 6 bases between them. The CDR3 runs 10 residues. CDR3 nucleotide sequence: TGTGCCAGCGGAGGCGATACGCAGTATTTT. Protein: CASGGDTQYF.

The rearrangement uses TRBV20-1 and TRBJ2-7; no firm D call. This CDR3 has 12 amino acids. Per germline, CDR1 DFQATT and CDR2 SNEGSKA (reference sequence). V shed 6 bases and J shed 2 bases, with 11 bases lying between them. CDR3 nucleotides: TGCAGTGCCAAGACGGCGACCTACGAGCAGTACTTC. Protein product: CSAKTATYEQYF.

This clonotype has ten or more counts. In nucleotides, the CDR3 is TGCGCCAGCAGCTTCGGGGGCTCGACGCTTGACGGGGAGCTGTTTTTT. Amino acids: CASSFGGSTLDGELFF. The chain recombines TRBV5-1 with TRBJ2-2; D tentatively fits TRBD1 or TRBD2 (6 bases each). This CDR3 has 16 residues. The V end was cut by 2 bases, the J end by 7 bases, with 18 bases between. The germline CDR1 and CDR2 sequences are SGHRS and YFSETQ.

CDR3 bases: TGCAGTGCTAGAGATCTTAGTCCTGGGTTGGATACGCAGTATTTT. It encodes CSARDLSPGLDTQYF. The J gene is TRBJ2-3, the V gene TRBV20-1; no definite D call. From germline, CDR1 is DFQATT and CDR2 SNEGSKA (reference sequence). The CDR3 extends over 15 amino acids. Trimming removed 0 bases at V and 6 bases at J, with 16 bases between.

CDR3 region: CATSRGGSGNVDEQFF. In nucleotides, the CDR3 is TGTGCCACCAGCAGGGGGGGTAGCGGGAATGTCGATGAGCAGTTCTTC. The V and J genes are TRBV15 and TRBJ2-1, with TRBD2 matching 8 bases. The CDR3 consists of 16 residues. Trimming took 3 bases from V and 8 from J; bases not matched to a gene: 12. Germline CDR1 reads LNHNV; CDR2 reads YYDKDF (reference sequence). The whole variable domain, remainder taken from reference TRBV15 and TRBJ2-1, is DAMVIQNPRYQVTQFGKPVTLSCSQTLNHNVMYWYQQKSSQAPKLLFHYYDKDFNNEADTPDNFQSRRPNTSFCFLDIRSPGLGDTAMYLCATSRGGSGNVDEQFFGPGTRLTVL.

The table lists this clonotype with many counts. The rearrangement links TRBV11-2 to TRBJ2-1, with D possibly being TRBD2 (7 bases). This CDR3 contains 20 residues. CDR1 is SGHAT, CDR2 FQNNGV, per germline. Trimming left V 3 bases short and J 0 bases short, with 24 bases between. CDR3 in amino acids: CASSFPVAGATRSSYNEQFF. CDR3 DNA sequence: TGTGCCAGCAGCTTCCCTGTGGCGGGGGCCACCCGGAGCTCCTACAATGAGCAGTTCTTC.